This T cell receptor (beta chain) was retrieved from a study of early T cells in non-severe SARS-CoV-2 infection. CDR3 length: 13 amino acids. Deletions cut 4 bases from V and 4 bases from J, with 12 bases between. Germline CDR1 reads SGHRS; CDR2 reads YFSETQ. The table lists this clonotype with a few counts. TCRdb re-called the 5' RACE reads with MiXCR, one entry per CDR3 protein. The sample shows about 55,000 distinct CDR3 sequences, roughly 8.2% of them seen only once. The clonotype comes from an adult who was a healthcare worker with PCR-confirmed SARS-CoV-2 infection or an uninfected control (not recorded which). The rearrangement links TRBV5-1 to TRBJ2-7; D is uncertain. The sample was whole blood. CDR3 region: CASSRSAEYEQYF. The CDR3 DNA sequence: TGCGCCAGCAGCCGCAGCGCGGAGTACGAGCAGTACTTC.